These T cell receptor beta chains were read from a single sample in a study of CD8 T cells in ankylosing spondylitis. MiXCR, applied by TCRdb to the 5' RACE reads, yields one record per CDR3 protein. The repertoire includes about 220,000 distinct CDR3 sequences, about a sixth of them detected once, and approximately 46% sits in the top ten. Sequenced sample: blood, either unsorted or a sorted T cell fraction (not recorded which). These receptors were taken from a male donor with ankylosing spondylitis. Each CDR3 is given with its conserved first and last residue. Fields, in order: CDR3 protein, CDR3 DNA, V gene, clone size, J gene, D gene. The D gene is left open where the match is weak. Size is omitted from some rows. Given values are once, few, many or a class for expanded clones.

CDR3 protein: CASSYSPSTDTQYF
CDR3 DNA: TGTGCCAGCAGTTACTCCCCTAGCACAGATACGCAGTATTTT
V gene: TRBV6-5
clone size: -
J gene: TRBJ2-3
D gene: -

CDR3 protein: CASSYGGFTEAFF
CDR3 DNA: TGTGCCAGCAGTTATGGGGGCTTCACTGAAGCTTTCTTT
V gene: TRBV6-5
clone size: -
J gene: TRBJ1-1
D gene: -

CDR3 protein: CSARDPQGPINEQFF
CDR3 DNA: TGCAGTGCTAGAGACCCCCAGGGCCCCATCAATGAGCAGTTCTTC
V gene: TRBV20-1
clone size: -
J gene: TRBJ2-1
D gene: -

CDR3 protein: CASSQRTGDNQPQHF
CDR3 DNA: TGCGCCAGCAGCCAGAGGACAGGGGACAATCAGCCCCAGCATTTT
V gene: TRBV4-1
clone size: -
J gene: TRBJ1-5
D gene: TRBD1

CDR3 protein: CATSPARPVAYEQYF
CDR3 DNA: TGTGCCACCAGCCCCGCCCGGCCCGTCGCCTACGAGCAGTACTTC
V gene: TRBV15
clone size: -
J gene: TRBJ2-7
D gene: -

CDR3 protein: CASSQDAGTYEQYF
CDR3 DNA: TGCGCCAGCAGCCAAGATGCAGGGACCTACGAGCAGTACTTC
V gene: TRBV4-3
clone size: few
J gene: TRBJ2-7
D gene: -

CDR3 protein: CASSQDFWGGGYTF
CDR3 DNA: TGCGCCAGCAGCCAAGATTTCTGGGGGGGTGGCTACACCTTC
V gene: TRBV4-1
clone size: few
J gene: TRBJ1-2
D gene: -

CDR3 protein: CASTPDGNQETQYF
CDR3 DNA: TGTGCCAGCACTCCCGACGGGAACCAAGAGACCCAGTACTTC
V gene: TRBV12-3/TRBV12-4
clone size: -
J gene: TRBJ2-5
D gene: -

CDR3 protein: CASSLAGLTGELFF
CDR3 DNA: TGTGCCAGCAGCTTAGCAGGGTTAACCGGGGAGCTGTTTTTT
V gene: TRBV11-2
clone size: -
J gene: TRBJ2-2
D gene: -

CDR3 protein: CASSPMVNEQFF
CDR3 DNA: TGTGCCAGCTCACCTATGGTCAATGAGCAGTTCTTC
V gene: TRBV18
clone size: -
J gene: TRBJ2-1
D gene: -

CDR3 protein: CASSSGPTRGELFF
CDR3 DNA: TGTGCCAGCTCTTCAGGTCCCACCCGAGGGGAGCTGTTTTTT
V gene: TRBV2
clone size: few
J gene: TRBJ2-2
D gene: -

CDR3 protein: CASSPPAPNRQGRGVGYTF
CDR3 DNA: TGTGCCAGCAGCCCACCGGCCCCGAACCGACAGGGGAGAGGGGTTGGCTACACCTTC
V gene: TRBV11-1
clone size: -
J gene: TRBJ1-2
D gene: TRBD1

CDR3 protein: CASSPPRANSGNEQFF
CDR3 DNA: TGTGCCAGCAGTCCCCCTCGGGCCAACTCTGGTAATGAGCAGTTCTTC
V gene: TRBV27
clone size: few
J gene: TRBJ2-1
D gene: -

CDR3 protein: CASSEPSGGPEDTQYF
CDR3 DNA: TGTGCCAGCAGTGAACCTAGCGGGGGGCCCGAAGATACGCAGTATTTT
V gene: TRBV2
clone size: few
J gene: TRBJ2-3
D gene: TRBD2

CDR3 protein: CASGSLQGEQYF
CDR3 DNA: TGTGCCAGCGGCTCCCTGCAGGGCGAGCAGTACTTC
V gene: TRBV11-2
clone size: -
J gene: TRBJ2-7
D gene: -

CDR3 protein: CASSSWTSGGEDTQYF
CDR3 DNA: TGTGCCAGCAGCTCCTGGACTAGCGGGGGGGAAGATACGCAGTATTTT
V gene: TRBV7-9
clone size: few
J gene: TRBJ2-3
D gene: TRBD2

CDR3 protein: CASSLAPRLAGESDTQYF
CDR3 DNA: TGTGCCAGCAGTTTAGCGCCCCGACTAGCGGGGGAATCAGATACGCAGTATTTT
V gene: TRBV12-3/TRBV12-4
clone size: few
J gene: TRBJ2-3
D gene: TRBD2

CDR3 protein: CATSIDGFRAFF
CDR3 DNA: TGTGCCACCAGCATTGACGGCTTCCGAGCTTTCTTT
V gene: TRBV15
clone size: few
J gene: TRBJ1-1
D gene: -

CDR3 protein: CASSFGNQETQYF
CDR3 DNA: TGTGCCAGCAGCTTTGGAAACCAAGAGACCCAGTACTTC
V gene: TRBV7-9
clone size: -
J gene: TRBJ2-5
D gene: -